The clone carrying this TCR beta chain was counted only a few times. From the reads, TCRdb called clonotypes with MiXCR, one entry per CDR3 protein. The sample includes about 180,000 distinct CDR3 sequences, roughly a sixth of them seen just once. Germline V CDR1 and CDR2: MNHEY, SVGEGT. With 8 bases clipped from V and 2 bases from J, the junction kept 9 bases outside the gene matches. This CDR3 has 16 amino acids. This entry belongs to a study of T cell repertoires in cytomegalovirus infection. This receptor was taken from a human donor in good health (CMV status not recorded). Some clones in this sample may be carry-over from other donors' samples. The V gene is TRBV6-2 or TRBV6-3, the J gene TRBJ2-6; 7 bases are a match to TRBD2. The specimen sequenced was CD8+ T cells from PBMCs. The CDR3 spells CASRGGVVTGANVLTF. CDR3 bases: TGTGCCAGCCGGGGAGGGGTCGTCACTGGGGCCAACGTCCTGACTTTC.